Below are 23 T cell receptor beta chains sequenced from a single sample in a study of cytomegalovirus exposure and HLA in healthy donors. The PCR made use of 60 Vbeta and 13 Jbeta primers. Method: immunoSEQ multiplex PCR; TCRdb's copy keeps in-frame clones and lacks some. The data hold approximately 160,000 clones, with over 65% observed a single time. The sequenced sample was PBMCs. The receptors were gathered from a female donor in good health and CMV-seronegative.

Concerning this clone itself: Its ends do not fully match the called genes, so a read error is possible. J is TRBJ2-6 and V is TRBV9, with D perhaps TRBD1 (5 bases). CDR1 is SGDLS, CDR2 YYNGEE, per germline. The CDR3 contains 15 residues. The CDR3 is CASSVGGSGANGLTF. The CDR3 nucleotides are TGTGCCAGCAGCGTAGGGGGATCTGGGGCCAACGGCCTGACTTTC.

Regarding this clone: Within the sample, other DNA sequences also encode this same CDR3. The genes are TRBV30 and TRBJ2-5; D is possibly TRBD2 (6 bases). Germline V gives CDR1 GTSNPN, CDR2 SVGIG (reference sequence). Deletions cut 3 bases from V and 4 bases from J, with 9 bases between. This CDR3 contains 12 residues. The CDR3 loop is CAWSPGGETQYF. CDR3 sequence (DNA): TGTGCCTGGAGCCCCGGGGGAGAGACCCAGTACTTC.

The rearrangement uses TRBV10-1 and TRBJ2-7, with D hard to call. This CDR3 is 16 amino acids long. In germline, CDR1 is WNHNN, CDR2 SYGVQD (reference sequence). V lost 6 bases, J lost 5 bases, and 23 bases lay in between. The CDR3 DNA follows: TGCGCCAGCAGACCCTCTCGACGGAGCCCTTGGGACGAGCAGTACTTC. It encodes CASRPSRRSPWDEQYF.

The V call is TRBV28, the J call TRBJ2-7; D might be TRBD2 (7 bases). The V and J ends lost 2 bases and 6 bases respectively, with 11 bases between them. The CDR3 is 13 amino acids. Germline V CDR1 and CDR2: MDHEN, SYDVKM. The CDR3 DNA reads TGTGCCAGCAGTTTACTCGGGGGGCGCGAGCAGTACTTC. Translation gives CASSLLGGREQYF.

This clone appeared a few times. V usage is TRBV11-2 and J usage is TRBJ2-3, with D unclear. Germline V CDR1 and CDR2: SGHAT, FQNNGV. The CDR3 has 12 amino acids. The germline V and J ends were trimmed by 0 bases and 5 bases, with 3 bases remaining between them. Here the CDR3 DNA reads TGTGCCAGCAGCTTAGACCGAGATACGCAGTATTTT. It yields the protein CASSLDRDTQYF.

The rearrangement joins TRBV2 to TRBJ2-2; weak D call: TRBD1 (5 bases). Germline V lookup: CDR1 SNHLY, CDR2 FYNNEI. The CDR3 loop spans 15 amino acids. V was clipped by 6 bases and J by 1 base, with 12 bases between them. DNA of the CDR3: TGTGCCAGCAGAGGGGTTAATAGGAACACCGGGGAGCTGTTTTTT. It is translated as CASRGVNRNTGELFF.

The chain couples TRBV10-3 to TRBJ1-4; a possible D gene is TRBD1 (5 bases). The germline V gene has CDR1 ENHRY and CDR2 SYGVKD. The CDR3 loop spans 13 amino acids. The V end was cut by 9 bases, the J end by 5 bases, with 13 bases between. CDR3 bases: TGTGCCATAAGGGGAGGAGAAAATGAAAAACTGTTTTTT. It codes for CAIRGGENEKLFF.

The rearrangement uses TRBV25-1 and TRBJ1-1; D possibly corresponds to TRBD1 (5 bases). The CDR3 is 14 residues long. Germline CDR1 is MGHDK and CDR2 is SYGVNS. Trimming cost V 4 bases and J 9 bases, with 18 bases left between them. CDR3 in amino acids: CASSVDRGLIQAFF. The CDR3 nucleotides read TGTGCCAGCAGTGTGGATAGGGGCCTAATCCAAGCTTTCTTT.

The chain has TRBV6-1 and TRBJ2-7, with 8 nucleotides matching TRBD1. With V trimmed by 8 bases and J by 3 bases, 3 bases remained unmatched. The CDR3 covers 12 residues. From germline, CDR1 is MNHNS and CDR2 SASEGT. CDR3 DNA sequence: TGTGCCAGCCGCGGGACAGGCTACGAGCAGTACTTC. Translating gives CASRGTGYEQYF.

This chain links TRBV7-3 with TRBJ2-1; 10 nucleotides align to TRBD2. V lost 0 bases to trimming and J lost 4 bases; unmatched junction nucleotides: 6. The CDR3 covers 17 residues. The germline CDR1 and CDR2 sequences are SGHTA and FQGTGA. CDR3 loop: CASSLTTRTSGYNEQFF. Written as DNA, the CDR3 is TGTGCCAGCAGCTTAACAACCCGGACTAGCGGTTACAATGAGCAGTTCTTC.

In this sample, this clone turned up once. The junction departs from the called germline gene at one end, perhaps through a read error. The chain links TRBV7-9 to TRBJ1-1; possible D gene TRBD1, 5 bases. This CDR3 spans 17 amino acids. CDR1 and CDR2 from the germline V gene are SEHNR and FQNEAQ (reference sequence). The CDR3 coding sequence is TGTTCCAGCAGCTCCACCTTTGCGGGACGGACCAACACTGAAGCTTTCTTT. Its protein product is CSSSSTFAGRTNTEAFF.

The rearrangement uses TRBV4-2 and TRBJ2-5; D ambiguous. The CDR3 totals 14 residues. Trimming removed 4 bases at V and 0 bases at J, with 9 bases between. The germline V gene encodes CDR1 LGHNA and CDR2 YNFKEQ. CDR3 protein: CASSRDKYQETQYF. CDR3 nucleotide sequence: TGTGCCAGCAGCCGCGACAAGTACCAAGAGACCCAGTACTTC.

The chain combines TRBV6-5 with TRBJ1-5; 8 bases map to TRBD1. The CDR3 sequence is 14 residues long. Germline V CDR1 and CDR2: MNHEY, SVGAGI. V lost 5 bases and J lost 7; bases outside the gene matches: 7. The CDR3 reads CASSTDRGVQPQHF. DNA for the CDR3: TGTGCCAGCAGTACCGACAGGGGAGTACAGCCCCAGCATTTT.

This clone turned up a few times. The V gene is TRBV4-1, the J gene TRBJ2-7; 10 bases fit TRBD2. The CDR3 totals 16 residues. V shed 1 base and J 0 bases; nucleotides not matched to a gene: 3. CDR1 MGHRA and CDR2 YSYEKL come from the germline V gene. The CDR3 here is CASSQGSSGSSYEQYF. In DNA form, the CDR3 reads TGCGCCAGCAGCCAAGGTTCTAGCGGGAGCTCCTACGAGCAGTACTTC.

The chain carries TRBV18 and TRBJ1-4; the D is unclear. CDR1 is KGHSH and CDR2 is LQKENI in the germline V gene. Trimming took off 3 bases at V and 0 bases at J, with 11 bases between the two ends. The length of the CDR3 is 16 residues. CDR3 sequence (DNA): TGTGCCAGCTCACCCTCAGTATACCCAACTAATGAAAAACTGTTTTTT. It translates to CASSPSVYPTNEKLFF. Looking up the rest from reference TRBV18 and TRBJ1-4 gives the full variable domain: NAGVMQNPRHLVRRRGQEARLRCSPMKGHSHVYWYRQLPEEGLKFMVYLQKENIIDESGMPKERFSAEFPKEGPSILRIQQVVRGDSAAYFCASSPSVYPTNEKLFFGSGTQLSVL.

CDR3 sequence reads: CASSRTSGNPERSEQYF. For the CDR3, the DNA is TGTGCCAGCAGCCGTACTAGCGGGAATCCCGAAAGGAGTGAGCAGTACTTC. The genes are TRBV9 and TRBJ2-7; 10 bases fit TRBD2. Germline assignment: CDR1 SGDLS and CDR2 YYNGEE. The trim removed 4 bases at V and 7 bases at J, leaving 17 bases unmatched. This CDR3 is built from 17 residues.

The chain recombines TRBV10-3 with TRBJ2-2; TRBD2 matches at 8 bases. Germline loops: CDR1 ENHRY, CDR2 SYGVKD. J gave up 1 base and V 11 bases, and 6 bases lay outside the gene matches. The CDR3 spans 14 residues. The CDR3, as DNA: TGTGCCGCCGCGGGGGGCCAGAACACCGGGGAGCTGTTTTTT. Translation gives CAAAGGQNTGELFF.

V usage is TRBV9 and J usage is TRBJ2-3; D may be TRBD2 (6 bases). The CDR3 length is 13 residues. V was cut by 3 bases and J by 8 bases, with 13 bases left in between. Germline V gene data show CDR1 as SGDLS and CDR2 as YYNGEE. In DNA, the CDR3 is TGTGCCAGCAGCGACGGGGGAAGTGGTACGCAGTATTTT. Its protein product is CASSDGGSGTQYF.

This sequence joins TRBV10-3 and TRBJ1-6, with 7 bases lining up with TRBD1. Germline assignment: CDR1 ENHRY and CDR2 SYGVKD. J lost 7 bases, V lost 3 bases, and 9 bases had no gene match. The CDR3 totals 16 residues. DNA for the CDR3: TGTGCCATCAGTGATATAGGGGACAGAAACAATTCACCCCTCCACTTT. This codes for CAISDIGDRNNSPLHF.

The V gene is TRBV19, the J gene TRBJ2-3; 13 bases are shared with TRBD2. Trimming took 5 bases from V and 9 from J; bases not matched to a gene: 23. This CDR3 is 20 amino acids long. Per the germline V gene, CDR1 is LNHDA and CDR2 is SQIVND (reference sequence). The DNA of the CDR3 is TGTGCCAGTAGTCCACTGACTAGCGGGGGGACACAGATAGCCGCCCGGACGCAGTATTTT. This translates into CASSPLTSGGTQIAARTQYF.

The CDR3 region has the DNA TGTGCCAGCAGCTTAACAGGGGGTCCGGGTGAAAAACTGTTTTTT. It encodes CASSLTGGPGEKLFF. This chain joins TRBV7-3 and TRBJ1-4; tentatively, D is TRBD1 (6 bases). Germline CDR1 and CDR2: SGHTA and FQGTGA. The CDR3 consists of 15 residues. Deletions cut 0 bases from V and 7 bases from J, with 12 bases between. Combining the CDR3 with reference TRBV7-3 and TRBJ1-4 gives the whole variable domain GAGVSQTPSNKVTEKGKYVELRCDPISGHTALYWYRQSLGQGPEFLIYFQGTGAADDSGLPNDRFFAVRPEGSVSTLKIQRTERGDSAVYLCASSLTGGPGEKLFFGSGTQLSVL.

V gene TRBV4-2 combines with J gene TRBJ2-5; 8 nucleotides line up with TRBD2. CDR1 and CDR2 (germline): LGHNA, YNFKEQ. The V and J ends lost 1 base and 1 base, in that order; junction bases with no gene match: 5. CDR3 size: 16 residues. For the CDR3, the DNA is TGTGCCAGCAGCCAAGTCCTAGCGGGTCTCCAAGAGACCCAGTACTTC. This translates into CASSQVLAGLQETQYF.

This clone was observed once. The V call is TRBV30, the J call TRBJ1-6; D remains unclear. V was clipped by 0 bases and J by 5 bases, with 26 bases between them. Germline loops: CDR1 GTSNPN, CDR2 SVGIG (reference sequence). The CDR3 is made up of 20 amino acids. CDR3 DNA sequence: TGTGCCTGGAGTGTGTCTCAAGGGTTGCGGCAGCGGATAAATAATTCACCCCTCCACTTT. Encoded protein: CAWSVSQGLRQRINNSPLHF.